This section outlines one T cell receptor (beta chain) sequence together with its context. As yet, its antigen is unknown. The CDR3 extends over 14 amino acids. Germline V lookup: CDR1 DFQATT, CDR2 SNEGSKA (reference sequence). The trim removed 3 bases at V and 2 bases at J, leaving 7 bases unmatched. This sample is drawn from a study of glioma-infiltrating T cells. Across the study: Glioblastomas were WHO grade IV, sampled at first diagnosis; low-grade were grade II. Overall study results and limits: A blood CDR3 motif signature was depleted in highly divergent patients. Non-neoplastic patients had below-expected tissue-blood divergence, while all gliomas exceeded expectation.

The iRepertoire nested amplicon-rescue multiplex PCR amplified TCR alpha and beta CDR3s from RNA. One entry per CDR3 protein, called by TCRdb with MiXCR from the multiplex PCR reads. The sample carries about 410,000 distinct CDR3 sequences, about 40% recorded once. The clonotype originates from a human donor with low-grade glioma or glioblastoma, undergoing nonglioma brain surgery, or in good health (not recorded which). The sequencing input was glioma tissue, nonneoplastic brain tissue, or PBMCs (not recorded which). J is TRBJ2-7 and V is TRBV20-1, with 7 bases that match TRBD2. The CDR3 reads CSASEAGEPYEQYF. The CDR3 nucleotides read TGCAGTGCTAGTGAGGCGGGAGAACCCTACGAGCAGTACTTC.